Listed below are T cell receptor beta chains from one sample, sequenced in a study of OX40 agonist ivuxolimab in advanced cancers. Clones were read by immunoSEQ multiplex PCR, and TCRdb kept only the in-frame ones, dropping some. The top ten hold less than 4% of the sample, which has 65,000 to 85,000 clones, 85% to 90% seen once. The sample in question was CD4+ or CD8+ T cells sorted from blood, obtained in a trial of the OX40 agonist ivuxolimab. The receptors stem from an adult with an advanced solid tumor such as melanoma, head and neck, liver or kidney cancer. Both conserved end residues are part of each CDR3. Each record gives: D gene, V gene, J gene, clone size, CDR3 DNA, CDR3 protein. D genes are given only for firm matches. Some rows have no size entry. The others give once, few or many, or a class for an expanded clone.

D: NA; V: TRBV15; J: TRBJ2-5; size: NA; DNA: TGTGCCACCAGCAGCCTTAGCGGAGCACATGAGACCCAGTACTTC; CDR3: CATSSLSGAHETQYF
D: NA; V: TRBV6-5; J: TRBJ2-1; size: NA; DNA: TGTGCCAGCGGGTCCAGAGGATACAATGAGCAGTTCTTC; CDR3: CASGSRGYNEQFF
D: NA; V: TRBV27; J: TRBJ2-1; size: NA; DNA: TGTGCCAGCAGTCCCGTCCCCCGGTACGTTTCGAGCTCCTACAATGAGCAGTTCTTC; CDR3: CASSPVPRYVSSSYNEQFF
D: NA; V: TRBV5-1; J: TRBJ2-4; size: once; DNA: TGCGCCAGCAGCTTGGTACAGGGAAACATTCAGTACTTC; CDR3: CASSLVQGNIQYF
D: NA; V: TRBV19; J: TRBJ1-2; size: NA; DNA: TGTGCCAGTAGCCGGGGGCTTAACTATGGCTACACCTTC; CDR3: CASSRGLNYGYTF
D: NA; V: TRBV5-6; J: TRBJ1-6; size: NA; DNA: TGTGCCAGCAGGGCACAGGGAGTTTCACCCCTCCACTTT; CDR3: CASRAQGVSPLHF
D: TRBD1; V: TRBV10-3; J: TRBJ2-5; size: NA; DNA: TGTGCCATCAGGGGACAGGGTTCGGGACAAGAGACCCAGTACTTC; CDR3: CAIRGQGSGQETQYF
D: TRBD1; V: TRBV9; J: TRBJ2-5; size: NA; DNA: TGTGCCAGCAGCAGACGGACAGGGGCCTCCCAAGAGACCCAGTACTTC; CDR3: CASSRRTGASQETQYF
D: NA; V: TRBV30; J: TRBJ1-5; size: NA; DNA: TGTGCCTGGAGTGTACCCGGGGGTGATCAGCCCCAGCATTTT; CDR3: CAWSVPGGDQPQHF
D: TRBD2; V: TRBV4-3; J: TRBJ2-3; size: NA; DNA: TGCGCCAGCAGCCAAGGGTTAGCGGGGCATAGCACAGATACGCAGTATTTT; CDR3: CASSQGLAGHSTDTQYF
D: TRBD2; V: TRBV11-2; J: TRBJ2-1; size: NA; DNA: TGTGCCAGCAACCGGGGCGGGAGTGGGGTGAATGAGCAGTTCTTC; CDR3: CASNRGGSGVNEQFF
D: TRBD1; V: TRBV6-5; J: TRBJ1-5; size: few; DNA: TGTGCCAGCAGTTACAAGGGACAGGGGAATCAGCCCCAGCATTTT; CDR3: CASSYKGQGNQPQHF
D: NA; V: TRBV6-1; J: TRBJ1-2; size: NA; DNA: TGTGCCAGCAGAGGGGCAACGGTAAACTATGGCTACACCTTC; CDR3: CASRGATVNYGYTF
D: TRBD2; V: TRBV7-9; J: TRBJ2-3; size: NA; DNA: TGTGCCAGCAGCCCCGGGGGAGGGGATACGCAGTATTTT; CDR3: CASSPGGGDTQYF
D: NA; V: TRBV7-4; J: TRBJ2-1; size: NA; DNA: TGTGCCAGCAGCTTCGATAGCGCCTACAATGAGCAGTTCTTC; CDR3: CASSFDSAYNEQFF
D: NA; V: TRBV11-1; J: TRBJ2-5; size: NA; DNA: TGTGCCAGCAGTCCCTCCAGGGAGGAGACCCAGTACTTC; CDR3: CASSPSREETQYF
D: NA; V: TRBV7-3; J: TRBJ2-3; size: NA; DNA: TGTGCCAGCAGCCTAGGCCCGCAGGATACGCAGTATTTT; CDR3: CASSLGPQDTQYF